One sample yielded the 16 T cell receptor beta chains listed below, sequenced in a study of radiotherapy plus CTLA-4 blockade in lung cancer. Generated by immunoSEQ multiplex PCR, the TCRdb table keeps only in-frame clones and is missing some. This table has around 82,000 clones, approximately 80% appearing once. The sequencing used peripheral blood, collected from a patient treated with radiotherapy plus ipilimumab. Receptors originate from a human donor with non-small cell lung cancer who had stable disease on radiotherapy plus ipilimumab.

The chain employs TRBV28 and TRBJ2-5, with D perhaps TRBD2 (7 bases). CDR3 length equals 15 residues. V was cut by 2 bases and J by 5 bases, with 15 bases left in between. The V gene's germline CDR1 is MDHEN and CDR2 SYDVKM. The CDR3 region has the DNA TGTGCCAGCAGTTTAGTACAGGGAGGGAGGGAGACCCAGTACTTC. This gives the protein CASSLVQGGRETQYF. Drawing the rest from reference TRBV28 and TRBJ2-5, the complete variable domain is DVKVTQSSRYLVKRTGEKVFLECVQDMDHENMFWYRQDPGLGLRLIYFSYDVKMKEKGDIPEGYSVSREKKERFSLILESASTNQTSMYLCASSLVQGGRETQYFGPGTRLLVL.

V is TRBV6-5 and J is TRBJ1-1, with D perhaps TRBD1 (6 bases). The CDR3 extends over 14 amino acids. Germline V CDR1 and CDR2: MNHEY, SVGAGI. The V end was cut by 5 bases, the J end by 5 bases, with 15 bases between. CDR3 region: CASSQNRAGTEAFF. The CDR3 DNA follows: TGTGCCAGCAGTCAGAACAGGGCTGGGACTGAAGCTTTCTTT.

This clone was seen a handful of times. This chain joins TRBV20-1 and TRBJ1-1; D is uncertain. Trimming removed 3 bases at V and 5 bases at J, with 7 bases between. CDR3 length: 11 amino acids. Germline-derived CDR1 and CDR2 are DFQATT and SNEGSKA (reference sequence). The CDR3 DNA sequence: TGCAGTGCTAGGATTCGGACTGAAGCTTTCTTT. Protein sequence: CSARIRTEAFF.

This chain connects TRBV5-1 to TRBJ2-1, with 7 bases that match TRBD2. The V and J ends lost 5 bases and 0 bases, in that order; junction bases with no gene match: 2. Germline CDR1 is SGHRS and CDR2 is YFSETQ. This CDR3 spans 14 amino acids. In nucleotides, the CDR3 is TGCGCCAGCAGGGGACTATCCTCCTACAATGAGCAGTTCTTC. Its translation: CASRGLSSYNEQFF.

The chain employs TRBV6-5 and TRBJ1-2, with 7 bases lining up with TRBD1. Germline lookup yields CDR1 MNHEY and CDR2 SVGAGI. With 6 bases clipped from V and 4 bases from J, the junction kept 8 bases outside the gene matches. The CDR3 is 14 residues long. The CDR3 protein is CASSYGTESYGYTF. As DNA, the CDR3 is TGTGCCAGCAGCTACGGGACAGAGAGCTATGGCTACACCTTC.

The CDR3 loop reads CASSDAAGYGYTF. The DNA of the CDR3 is TGTGCCAGCAGTGATGCGGCAGGCTATGGCTACACCTTC. This rearrangement joins TRBV2 to TRBJ1-2; no definite D call. Germline lookup yields CDR1 SNHLY and CDR2 FYNNEI. Trimming took off 3 bases at V and 4 bases at J, with 9 bases between the two ends. The CDR3 totals 13 residues.

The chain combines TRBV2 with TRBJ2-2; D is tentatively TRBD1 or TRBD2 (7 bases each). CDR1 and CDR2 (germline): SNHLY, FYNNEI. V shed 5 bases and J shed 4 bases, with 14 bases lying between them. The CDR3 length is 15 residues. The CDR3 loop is CASSPQGRVTGELFF. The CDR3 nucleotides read TGTGCCAGCAGTCCACAGGGGAGGGTCACCGGGGAGCTGTTTTTT. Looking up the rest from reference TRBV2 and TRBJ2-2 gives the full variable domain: EPEVTQTPSHQVTQMGQEVILRCVPISNHLYFYWYRQILGQKVEFLVSFYNNEISEKSEIFDDQFSVERPDGSNFTLKIRSTKLEDSAMYFCASSPQGRVTGELFFGEGSRLTVL.

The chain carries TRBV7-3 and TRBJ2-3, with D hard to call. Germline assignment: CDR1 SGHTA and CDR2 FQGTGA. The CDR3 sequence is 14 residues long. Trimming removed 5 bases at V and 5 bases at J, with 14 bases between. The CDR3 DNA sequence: TGTGCCAGCAGCCGACGAAGGGTCCGAGATACGCAGTATTTT. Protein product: CASSRRRVRDTQYF. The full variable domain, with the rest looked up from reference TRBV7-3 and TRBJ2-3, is GAGVSQTPSNKVTEKGKYVELRCDPISGHTALYWYRQSLGQGPEFLIYFQGTGAADDSGLPNDRFFAVRPEGSVSTLKIQRTERGDSAVYLCASSRRRVRDTQYFGPGTRLTVL.

Here the CDR3 reads CASSSVRDLAGANTGELFF. CDR3 in DNA: TGTGCCAGCTCCAGTGTCAGGGATCTAGCGGGGGCGAACACCGGGGAGCTGTTTTTT. The chain employs TRBV7-9 and TRBJ2-2, with 10 positions matching TRBD2. This CDR3 spans 19 amino acids. The trim removed 8 bases at V and 0 bases at J, leaving 15 bases unmatched. In germline, CDR1 is SEHNR, CDR2 FQNEAQ (reference sequence).

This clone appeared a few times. The CDR3 region has the DNA TGTGCCAGCGGGCCCCTAGTGGAGACCCAGTACTTC. Amino acid sequence: CASGPLVETQYF. This chain uses TRBV2 with TRBJ2-5; no reliable D call. V gave up 8 bases and J gave up 5 bases, with 12 bases separating them. This CDR3 contains 12 residues. Germline-derived CDR1 and CDR2 are SNHLY and FYNNEI.

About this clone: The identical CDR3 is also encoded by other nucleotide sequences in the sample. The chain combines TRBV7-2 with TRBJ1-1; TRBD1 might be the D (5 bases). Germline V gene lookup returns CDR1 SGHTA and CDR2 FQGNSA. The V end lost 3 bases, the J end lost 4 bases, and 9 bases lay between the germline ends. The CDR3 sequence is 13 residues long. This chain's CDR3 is CASSFPGGTEAFF. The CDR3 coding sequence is TGTGCCAGCAGCTTCCCCGGGGGCACTGAAGCTTTCTTT.

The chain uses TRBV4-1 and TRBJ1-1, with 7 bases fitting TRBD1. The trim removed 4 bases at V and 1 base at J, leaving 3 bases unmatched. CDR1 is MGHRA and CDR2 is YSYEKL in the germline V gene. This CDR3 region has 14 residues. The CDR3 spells CASSRRDRNTEAFF. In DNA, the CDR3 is TGCGCCAGCAGCCGCCGGGACAGGAACACTGAAGCTTTCTTT.

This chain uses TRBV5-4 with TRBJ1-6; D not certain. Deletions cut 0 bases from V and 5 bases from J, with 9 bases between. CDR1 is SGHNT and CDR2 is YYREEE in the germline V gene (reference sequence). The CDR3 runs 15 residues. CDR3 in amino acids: CASSLGPGNNSPLHF. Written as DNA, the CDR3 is TGTGCCAGCAGCTTGGGACCGGGTAATAATTCACCCCTCCACTTT.

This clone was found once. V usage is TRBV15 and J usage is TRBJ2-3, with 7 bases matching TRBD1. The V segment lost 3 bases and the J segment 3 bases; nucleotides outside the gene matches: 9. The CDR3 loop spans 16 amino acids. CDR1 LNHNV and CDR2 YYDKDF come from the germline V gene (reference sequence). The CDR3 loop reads CATSRQGGAMTDTQYF. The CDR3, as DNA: TGTGCCACCAGCAGGCAAGGGGGCGCGATGACAGATACGCAGTATTTT.

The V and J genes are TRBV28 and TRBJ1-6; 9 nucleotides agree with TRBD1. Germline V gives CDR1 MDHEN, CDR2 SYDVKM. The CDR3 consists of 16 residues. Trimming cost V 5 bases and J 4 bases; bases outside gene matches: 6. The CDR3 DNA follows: TGTGCCAGCAGTACCGGGACAGGGCGATATAATTCACCCCTCCACTTT. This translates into CASSTGTGRYNSPLHF.

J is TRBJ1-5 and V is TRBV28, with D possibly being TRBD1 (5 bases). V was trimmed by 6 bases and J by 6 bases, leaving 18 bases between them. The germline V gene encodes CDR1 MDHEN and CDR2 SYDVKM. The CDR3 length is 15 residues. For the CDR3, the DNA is TGTGCCAGCAGACCCACAGGCGGGCCGAGTCAGCCCCAGCATTTT. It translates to CASRPTGGPSQPQHF.